Reported below is one T cell receptor (beta chain). The antigen is undetermined. The data derive from a study of cytomegalovirus exposure and HLA in healthy donors. Study outcomes and limitations: TCR association rates varied by HLA locus in a later analysis, with DRB1 highest and HLA-C lowest. Common viral pathogens (according to a later analysis) appeared linked to several of the most significant clusters. Most TCR sequences showed up rarely, but some public TCRs showed up in many donors.

As for the donors, each was a healthy bone marrow donor. Use of 60 Vbeta and 13 Jbeta primers characterized the PCR. Repertoires were generated with immunoSEQ multiplex PCR, while TCRdb's copy carries only in-frame clones and drops some. The sample has some 160,000 clones, almost 80% seen once. The CDR3 is 14 amino acids. From germline, CDR1 is SGHTA and CDR2 FQGTGA. V was clipped by 2 bases and J by 2 bases, with 8 bases between them. Sequencing was performed on PBMCs. This sequence originates from a male donor in good health and CMV-seronegative. The genes are TRBV7-3 and TRBJ2-3; unclear D gene. The CDR3 DNA reads as TGTGCCAGCAGCTTAGTCGCACACACAGATACGCAGTATTTT. Protein product: CASSLVAHTDTQYF.